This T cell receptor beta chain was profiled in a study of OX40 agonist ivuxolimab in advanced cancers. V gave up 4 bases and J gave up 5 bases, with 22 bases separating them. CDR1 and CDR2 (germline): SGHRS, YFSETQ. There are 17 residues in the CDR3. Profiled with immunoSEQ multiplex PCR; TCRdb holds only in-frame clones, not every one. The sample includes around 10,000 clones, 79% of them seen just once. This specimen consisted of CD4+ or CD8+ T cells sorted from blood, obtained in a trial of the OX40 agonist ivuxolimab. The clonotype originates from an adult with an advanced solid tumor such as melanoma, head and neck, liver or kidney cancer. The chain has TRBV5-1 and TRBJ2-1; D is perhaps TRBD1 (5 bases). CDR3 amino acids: CASSQKTPTDSDNEQFF. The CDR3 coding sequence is TGCGCCAGCAGCCAAAAAACTCCGACAGATTCCGACAATGAGCAGTTCTTC. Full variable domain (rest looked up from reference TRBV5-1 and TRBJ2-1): KAGVTQTPRYLIKTRGQQVTLSCSPISGHRSVSWYQQTPGQGLQFLFEYFSETQRNKGNFPGRFSGRQFSNSRSEMNVSTLELGDSALYLCASSQKTPTDSDNEQFFGPGTRLTVL.